Sequencing of this T cell receptor (beta chain) was carried out in a study of T cell responses to AZD1222 COVID-19 vaccine. This CDR3 region has 11 residues. Trimming removed 0 bases from V and 9 bases from J, with 4 bases in between. Germline CDR1 reads SGHDT; CDR2 reads YYEEEE. Libraries were prepared by immunoSEQ multiplex PCR; TCRdb keeps only in-frame clonotypes and omits some of them. The sample has roughly 150,000 clones, about 88% seen once; the top ten hold 5.5% to 8%. Findings and limits, study-wide: The donor group comprised mostly white British people and more females; the analysis possibly underestimated clonal diversity.

For this clone: The target antigen is unknown.

Sequencing was performed on peripheral blood, taken after recovery from COVID-19. The chain couples TRBV5-6 to TRBJ2-1; no clear D gene. The source is an adult who had recovered from COVID-19. CDR3 region: CASSLEAEQFF. CDR3 bases: TGTGCCAGCAGCTTGGAGGCTGAGCAGTTCTTC.